Presented here are 21 T cell receptor beta chains from one specimen sequenced in a study of OX40 agonist ivuxolimab in advanced cancers. Assay used: immunoSEQ multiplex PCR; TCRdb lists only in-frame clones, some missing. The sample shows roughly 70,000 clones, around four fifths of them seen only once. The sample in question was CD4+ or CD8+ T cells sorted from blood, obtained in a trial of the OX40 agonist ivuxolimab. The origin of the receptors is an adult with an advanced solid tumor such as melanoma, head and neck, liver or kidney cancer.

The chain carries TRBV6-1 and TRBJ1-1; D ambiguous. Germline CDR1 MNHNS, CDR2 SASEGT. The V end was cut by 1 base, the J end by 0 bases, with 9 bases between. The CDR3 is 15 residues long. As DNA, the CDR3 is TGTGCCAGCAGTGAAGGGGGTTCCATGAACACTGAAGCTTTCTTT. Translated, it gives CASSEGGSMNTEAFF.

The count of this clone is one. The chain couples TRBV18 to TRBJ1-4; tentative D call: TRBD1 (5 bases). The CDR3 runs 13 residues. The ends were cut back, 2 bases at V and 8 bases at J, with 9 bases in the middle. Germline CDR1 KGHSH, CDR2 LQKENI. The CDR3 sequence: CASSPAGREKLFF. The CDR3 bases are TGTGCCAGCTCACCAGCAGGGAGGGAAAAACTGTTTTTT.

The rearrangement links TRBV6-1 to TRBJ2-3; 7 nucleotides align to TRBD2. The CDR3 has 15 amino acids. Germline trimming cut 4 bases from V and 0 bases from J; bases unmatched to any gene: 4. Looked up from germline, CDR1 is MNHNS and CDR2 is SASEGT. The DNA for the CDR3 is TGTGCCAGCAGTGGGGAGCGGGGAAGCACAGATACGCAGTATTTT. Its translation: CASSGERGSTDTQYF.

As to this clone: The same CDR3 also results from other DNA sequences found in this sample. The chain has TRBV11-1 and TRBJ1-4; D not certain. CDR1 is SGHAT, CDR2 FQDESV, per germline (reference sequence). This CDR3 contains 14 residues. V gave up 1 base and J gave up 5 bases, with 8 bases separating them. CDR3 region: CASSLDGLNEKLFF. In DNA, the CDR3 is TGTGCCAGCAGCTTAGACGGATTAAATGAAAAACTGTTTTTT.

The CDR3 spells CASSLGRAAFF. Written as DNA, the CDR3 is TGTGCCAGCAGCTTAGGGCGGGCGGCTTTCTTT. The J gene is TRBJ1-1, the V gene TRBV7-9; unclear D gene. The CDR3 is 11 residues long. Germline V CDR1 and CDR2: SEHNR, FQNEAQ (reference sequence). Trimming left V 1 base short and J 11 bases short, with 8 bases between.

The chain couples TRBV28 to TRBJ2-5, with TRBD1 matching over 7 bases. The V segment lost 6 bases and the J segment 9 bases; nucleotides outside the gene matches: 7. Germline V gene data show CDR1 as MDHEN and CDR2 as SYDVKM. The CDR3 length is 12 residues. CDR3 amino acids: CASSMGQGAQYF. CDR3 DNA: TGTGCCAGCAGCATGGGCCAGGGGGCCCAGTACTTC.

About this clone: Germline is not matched at one junction end, which may reflect a read error. The chain couples TRBV28 to TRBJ2-7; D possibly corresponds to TRBD1 (5 bases). CDR1 is MDHEN, CDR2 SYDVKM, per germline. This CDR3 region has 13 residues. CDR3 DNA: TGTGCCAGCTGTTTCAGGGTATGTTACGAGCAGTACTTC. It codes for CASCFRVCYEQYF.

This chain joins TRBV7-2 and TRBJ1-3, with 8 bases lining up with TRBD1. Germline CDR1 and CDR2: SGHTA and FQGNSA. CDR3 length: 15 residues. V was clipped by 2 bases and J by 0 bases; unmatched bases: 0. The CDR3 DNA is TGTGCCAGCAGCTTAACAGGGGGCTCTGGAAACACCATATATTTT. Translated: CASSLTGGSGNTIYF.

The chain recombines TRBV5-4 with TRBJ2-1; TRBD2 agrees at 8 bases. Germline CDR1 SGHNT, CDR2 YYREEE (reference sequence). The length of the CDR3 is 16 residues. The V segment lost 4 bases and the J segment 8 bases; nucleotides outside the gene matches: 14. The CDR3 region has the DNA TGTGCCAGCAGCGGGGGTGCGGGACTAGTTATGGATGAGCAGTTCTTC. This encodes CASSGGAGLVMDEQFF.

This clone showed up just a few times. The V call is TRBV18, the J call TRBJ1-5; D uncertain. Looked up from germline, CDR1 is KGHSH and CDR2 is LQKENI. Trimming shortened V by 3 bases and J by 5 bases, and 8 bases separated the two germline ends. This CDR3 is built from 13 residues. This CDR3 is CASSPDADQPQHF. DNA of the CDR3: TGTGCCAGCTCACCGGACGCCGATCAGCCCCAGCATTTT. Complete variable domain (other parts from reference TRBV18 and TRBJ1-5): NAGVMQNPRHLVRRRGQEARLRCSPMKGHSHVYWYRQLPEEGLKFMVYLQKENIIDESGMPKERFSAEFPKEGPSILRIQQVVRGDSAAYFCASSPDADQPQHFGDGTRLSIL.

V gene TRBV6-5 combines with J gene TRBJ2-1, with D uncertain. The CDR3 is made up of 14 amino acids. Germline values: CDR1 MNHEY, CDR2 SVGAGI. Trimming took off 7 bases at V and 9 bases at J, with 19 bases between the two ends. CDR3 DNA sequence: TGTGCCAGCAAAGTGGGTCCACTTCGAAGTGAGCAGTTCTTC. This sequence encodes CASKVGPLRSEQFF.

The CDR3 nucleotides are TGTGCCAGCAGTTTACGGCGGGCAGATACGCAGTATTTT. Translating gives CASSLRRADTQYF. V usage is TRBV6-5 and J usage is TRBJ2-3, with D possibly matching TRBD2 (5 bases). CDR1 and CDR2 (germline): MNHEY, SVGAGI. V dropped 4 bases and J dropped 4 bases, with 9 bases sitting between them. CDR3 size: 13 residues.

The J gene is TRBJ2-5, the V gene TRBV10-3; weak D call: TRBD1 (5 bases). V was cut by 5 bases and J by 3 bases, with 19 bases left in between. Germline V gives CDR1 ENHRY, CDR2 SYGVKD. The CDR3 is made up of 16 amino acids. The CDR3 DNA sequence: TGTGCCATCAGTCAACGTAGTGGGCAGGGCAAAGAGACCCAGTACTTC. It yields the protein CAISQRSGQGKETQYF.

The chain couples TRBV6-6 to TRBJ1-2, with 8 nucleotides matching TRBD1. V trimming: 6 bases; J trimming: 8 bases; junction bases outside the gene matches: 8. Germline lookup yields CDR1 MNHNY and CDR2 SVGAGI (reference sequence). This CDR3 comprises 13 residues. CDR3 DNA: TGTGCCAGCAGGGACAGGGCCGAGGGGGGCTACACCTTC. Translated: CASRDRAEGGYTF.

The chain recombines TRBV7-8 with TRBJ2-3; TRBD1 matches 8 bases. CDR3 length: 16 amino acids. Germline V gene lookup returns CDR1 SGHVS and CDR2 FQNEAQ. V dropped 1 base and J dropped 4; count of bases not matched to a gene: 7. In DNA form, the CDR3 reads TGTGCCAGCAGCTTAGGGAGGACAGGGTGGGCAGATACGCAGTATTTT. Protein: CASSLGRTGWADTQYF.

The chain links TRBV28 to TRBJ1-5; D is ambiguous. Germline V gene data show CDR1 as MDHEN and CDR2 as SYDVKM. There are 12 residues in the CDR3. The V end was cut by 1 base, the J end by 5 bases, with 3 bases between. DNA for the CDR3: TGTGCCAGCAGTTTATCCCATCAGCCCCAGCATTTT. It is translated as CASSLSHQPQHF.

The sample holds a few counts of this clone. The gene calls are TRBV7-9 and TRBJ1-3, with TRBD1 as a possible D gene (6 bases). Germline V gene sequence: CDR1 SEHNR, CDR2 FQNEAQ (reference sequence). The CDR3 runs 15 residues. V lost 5 bases and J lost 2, with 13 bases in between. CDR3 nucleotides: TGTGCCAGCAGCCCCCGAAGGGGGGCTGGAAACACCATATATTTT. It is translated as CASSPRRGAGNTIYF.

This clone occurred a few times. J is TRBJ1-6 and V is TRBV10-3, with D uncertain. The V and J ends lost 2 bases and 9 bases respectively, with 17 bases between them. This CDR3 contains 16 residues. Germline-derived CDR1 and CDR2 are ENHRY and SYGVKD. The DNA of the CDR3 is TGTGCCATCAGTGAGAGTTCAGGTTCGGCGGCTTCACCCCTCCACTTT. It yields the protein CAISESSGSAASPLHF.

CDR3 DNA: TGCGCCAGCAGCTTGACCTGGGCGAGCTCCTACGAGCAGTACTTC. It yields the protein CASSLTWASSYEQYF. The chain is built from TRBV5-1 and TRBJ2-7; D gene unclear. The V end was cut by 1 base, the J end by 0 bases, with 11 bases between. The CDR3 is made up of 15 amino acids. Germline V gene data show CDR1 as SGHRS and CDR2 as YFSETQ.

This clone was observed once. The V and J genes are TRBV7-2 and TRBJ2-1, with D unclear. The V gene lost 5 bases and the J gene lost 6 bases, with 14 bases spanning the gap. The CDR3 has 14 residues. Germline V gives CDR1 SGHTA, CDR2 FQGNSA. CDR3 coding DNA: TGTGCCAGCAGCACCCGGACCATGGCCAATGAGCAGTTCTTC. Translating gives CASSTRTMANEQFF.

The chain uses TRBV7-2 and TRBJ2-5, with TRBD1 as a possible D gene (5 bases). The germline V and J ends were trimmed by 1 base and 0 bases, with 15 bases remaining between them. The CDR3 totals 17 residues. Germline CDR1 is SGHTA and CDR2 is FQGNSA. The chain's CDR3 is CASSLVLTERYQETQYF. DNA for the CDR3: TGTGCCAGCAGCTTAGTTTTGACAGAGCGATACCAAGAGACCCAGTACTTC. Using reference TRBV7-2 and TRBJ2-5 for the parts outside the CDR3, the full variable domain is GAGVSQSPSNKVTEKGKDVELRCDPISGHTALYWYRQSLGQGLEFLIYFQGNSAPDKSGLPSDRFSAERTGGSVSTLTIQRTQQEDSAVYLCASSLVLTERYQETQYFGPGTRLLVL.